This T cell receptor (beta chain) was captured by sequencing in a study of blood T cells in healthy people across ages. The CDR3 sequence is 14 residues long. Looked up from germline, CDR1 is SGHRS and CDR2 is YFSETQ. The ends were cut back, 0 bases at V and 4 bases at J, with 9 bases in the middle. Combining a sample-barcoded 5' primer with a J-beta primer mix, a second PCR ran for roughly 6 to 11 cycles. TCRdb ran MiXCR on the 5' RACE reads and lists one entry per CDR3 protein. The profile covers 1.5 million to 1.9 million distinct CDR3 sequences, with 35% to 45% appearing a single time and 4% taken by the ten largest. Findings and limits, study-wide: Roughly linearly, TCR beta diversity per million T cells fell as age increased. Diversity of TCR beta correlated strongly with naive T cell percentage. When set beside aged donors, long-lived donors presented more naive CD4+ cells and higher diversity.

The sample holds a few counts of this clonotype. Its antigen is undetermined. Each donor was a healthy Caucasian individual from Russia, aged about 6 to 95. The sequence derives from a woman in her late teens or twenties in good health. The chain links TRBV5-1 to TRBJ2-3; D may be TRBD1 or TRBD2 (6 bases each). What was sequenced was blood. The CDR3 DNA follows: TGCGCCAGCAGCTTGGACAGGGAGGCAGATACGCAGTATTTT. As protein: CASSLDREADTQYF.